This record covers a single T cell receptor beta chain. These data are taken from a study of regulatory T cells in long-lasting Graves disease. TCR beta libraries were built with iRepertoire HTBI primers and Arm-PCR of CDR3 regions. From the multiplex PCR reads, TCRdb called clonotypes with MiXCR, one entry per CDR3 protein. This table holds roughly 300,000 distinct CDR3 sequences, about 20% found once. This CDR3 is built from 16 residues. Germline CDR1 and CDR2: LNHNV and YYDKDF (reference sequence). V gave up 0 bases and J gave up 5 bases, with 14 bases separating them. Documented time point: persistent/refractory GD, antithyroid drugs over 5 years with positive TRAb. Extracted RNA from PBMCs served as the source of the TCR library.

The J gene is TRBJ2-1, the V gene TRBV15, with D possibly matching TRBD2 (6 bases). The input for sequencing was peripheral blood mononuclear cells (PBMCs), taken when the disease was refractory, from a patient treated with antithyroid drugs. The sequence was obtained from a female donor with Graves disease. The CDR3 reads CATSRERMTSDNEQFF. CDR3 in DNA: TGTGCCACCAGCAGAGAAAGAATGACTAGTGACAATGAGCAGTTCTTC.